This T cell receptor beta chain was recorded in a study of OX40 agonist ivuxolimab in advanced cancers. Looking at the study overall: Prior therapy, whether anti-PD-1, anti-PD-L1 or anti-CTLA-4, was allowed, and 30% to 40% had some. Study conclusions and caveats: On average, a greater number of expanded clones characterised CD8+ T cells relative to CD4+. It was also the case that some nonresponders had low normalized T-cell clonal expansion.

Assay used: immunoSEQ multiplex PCR; TCRdb lists only in-frame clones, some missing. The sample contains tens of thousands of clones, about 88% of which appear only once. A note on this clone: Its antigen is not known. A junction end diverges from the germline sequence, so it may reflect a read error.

This CDR3 is built from 15 residues. The germline gives CDR1 MNHEY, CDR2 SVGAGI. The material sequenced was CD4+ or CD8+ T cells sorted from blood, taken in a trial of the OX40 agonist ivuxolimab. This receptor was taken from an adult with an advanced solid tumor such as melanoma, head and neck, liver or kidney cancer. V gene TRBV6-5 combines with J gene TRBJ1-1; D possibly corresponds to TRBD1 (6 bases). CDR3 bases: TGTGCCAGCAGTGACTCCGGGACATTGAACACTGAAGCTTTCTTT. It is translated as CASSDSGTLNTEAFF.